This T cell receptor beta chain was observed in a study of blood T cell repertoires in COVID-19 (dated by TCRdb to the early 2020s). Broadly, across the study: Collaborator samples came from the United States, Italy and Spain and covered acute and convalescent phases of COVID-19. The prospective study material was composed of cDNA or gDNA derived from T cells, B-cell-depleted T cells, or PBMCs. Subjects who had been exposed to COVID-19, were actively infected with it, or had recovered from it provided the deeply sampled blood TCRbeta repertoires that made up the dataset. The repertoires were released in a freely available public database meant as a resource for research on the immune response to SARS-CoV-2. Samples were obtained from the ongoing ImmuneRACE study (first 160 participants) and from 1,254 subjects provided by 6 global collaborators. Nearly every sample came with metadata listing a de-identified subject ID, COVID-19 status, age in years and sex. Where available, HLA class I and class II types were taken from metadata supplied by the sample provider and were not determined by assay-based typing.

The immunoSEQ Assay, a bias-controlled multiplex PCR, was used to amplify TCRbeta CDR3 regions from genomic DNA. The study's own analysis went as follows. Nucleated cell counts per sample were estimated from amplification of reference gene primers within the assay. Sequence reads were collapsed and filtered to measure the absolute abundance of every unique TCRbeta CDR3 rearrangement. For each sample, productive Simpson clonality was calculated as the square root of Simpson's diversity index across productive rearrangements. TCRdb took this table from immuneACCESS and kept in-frame rearrangements with V and J called. Such tables lack part of the clones; where checked against another copy, unresolved V genes explain under half of the gap, and the rest is unexplained. V and J calls and clone size are copied from that table; D and trimming were computed from the DNA. The sample table lists about 100,000 clones, about 89% of them with a count of one. The top ten clones comprise about 9.9% of the sample.

Overall study outcomes, separate from this receptor: The amount of clinical and demographic metadata varied by source and participant and was provided uncurated.

This clone was seen once. Its antigen target is currently unknown. Base quality data are lacking; no much larger clone is found one base away. Each collaborating institution followed its own protocols to collect whole blood in K2EDTA tubes. Collaborator samples were shipped for TCRbeta analysis as frozen whole blood, isolated PBMCs, or DNA extracted from either sample type. Counted from cysteine to phenylalanine, this CDR3 has 13 amino acids. Only the CDR3 DNA stays, 39 bases, in frame from base 1. CDR1 and CDR2, looked up from the germline V gene, are SGHRS and YFSETQ. V loses 0 bases, J loses 8 bases, and the germline ends lie 11 bases apart.

The sequenced material came from peripheral blood. The receptor was derived from a woman between 25 and 40 years old with acute or convalescent COVID-19. Here the chain combines TRBV5-1 and TRBJ1-2; the D segment could be TRBD1, given 5 matching bases. The CDR3 amino acid sequence is: CASSLEPGQGYTF. The bases are TGCGCCAGCAGCTTGGAGCCAGGGCAAGGCTACACCTTC.